This TCR beta chain appears in the sequencing data of a study of OX40 agonist ivuxolimab in advanced cancers. For the wider study: Ivuxolimab was an agonistic, fully human IgG2 monoclonal antibody directed against OX40 (CD134), a costimulatory receptor. Prior anti-PD-1, anti-PD-L1 or anti-CTLA-4 therapy was permitted, and 40% to 50% of dose-escalation patients had received checkpoint inhibitors. In the dose-escalation cohort, more than 80% of patients were male, and the mean age was approximately 60 years with a range of roughly 20 to 80. Intravenous ivuxolimab was administered to patients every 2 weeks at six dose levels: 0.01, 0.1, 0.3, 1.5, 3 and 10 mg/kg. Partial responses were achieved by three dose-escalation patients, of whom one had hepatocellular carcinoma and two had cutaneous melanoma. Of the approximately 54 patients in dose escalation, about 20 had hepatocellular carcinoma, about 15 had melanoma, 9 had renal cell carcinoma and 9 had head and neck cancer. The paper describes the monotherapy dose-escalation part (N of about 57 patients) of the phase I trial of ivuxolimab. The purpose of peripheral TCRbeta sequencing was to test whether ivuxolimab changed TCR sequence diversity and led to clonal T-cell expansion. Overall results and qualifications from the work: After ivuxolimab, CD8+ T cells had more expanded clones than CD4+ T cells on average. Low levels of normalized T-cell clonal expansion were also seen in some nonresponding patients. In the 0.1-3.0 mg/kg groups, partial responders were among the patients with the lowest normalized peripheral clonal expansion, particularly in CD8+ T cells. At doses of 0.1 to 3.0 mg/kg, clonal expansion of both CD4+ and CD8+ T cells in blood was seen between baseline and week 6. The antigen specificity of the peripheral T cells that underwent clonal expansion was not determined.

Notes on this clone: Its antigen remains unidentified. Base-call qualities are not available, and no considerably larger clone is one nucleotide away.

V loses 2 bases, J loses 1 base, and the germline ends lie 11 bases apart. CDR1 is given as MGHRA and CDR2 as YSYEKL, both from the germline V gene. The CDR3 goes from the cysteine to the phenylalanine over 15 residues. Only the CDR3 DNA is retained, 45 bases long and in frame from the first base. Genomic DNA was extracted from sorted cells for sequencing of the TCRbeta CDR3 region. TCRbeta CDR3 regions were sequenced using the immunoSEQ Assay. TCRdb took this table from immuneACCESS and kept in-frame rearrangements with V and J called. Such tables lack part of the clones; where checked against another copy, unresolved V genes explain under half of the gap, and the rest is unexplained. Recorded for this sample are under 40,000 clones; more than 80% of them occurred a single time. The ten most abundant clones make up 20% to 25% of the sample. Patients with autoimmune disease history or receiving systemic immunosuppression were excluded from the trial. In every dose cohort, peripheral blood was drawn for TCR sequencing at baseline, cycle 4 day 1, and cycle 7 day 1. Samples were obtained from an open-label, multicenter, first-in-human phase I dose-escalation trial of ivuxolimab. Adults with locally advanced or metastatic melanoma, renal cell, hepatocellular, or head and neck squamous cell carcinoma were enrolled in the trial. Before TCR sequencing, CD4+ T cells and CD8+ T cells from peripheral blood were sorted into separate populations.

The TCR comes from an adult with an advanced solid tumor such as melanoma, head and neck, liver or kidney cancer. The chain uses TRBV4-1 and TRBJ1-1; tentative D gene TRBD1, with 6 bases matching. The sample in question was CD4+ or CD8+ T cells sorted from blood, obtained in a trial of the OX40 agonist ivuxolimab. The CDR3 region reads CASSQQGHKNTEAFF. The DNA sequence reads TGCGCCAGCAGCCAACAGGGACATAAGAACACTGAAGCTTTCTTT.